This record looks at one T cell receptor beta chain sequence and its context. These data belong to a study of shared clonotypes between healthy human individuals. Sequencing was performed with immunoSEQ multiplex PCR; in TCRdb, only in-frame clones are kept and a portion is missing. The repertoire holds 1,400,000 or so clones, with approximately 98.5% as singletons. CDR1 WSHSY and CDR2 SAAADI come from the germline V gene. The CDR3 loop spans 13 amino acids. J gave up 8 bases and V 7 bases, and 10 bases lay outside the gene matches. This chain uses TRBV10-2 with TRBJ1-2; 7 nucleotides agree with TRBD1. The sequence was obtained from a man younger than 45 in good health. The sequenced sample was naive CD4+ T cells sorted from blood. The subset was: CD45RA+ positively selected. In DNA, the CDR3 is TGCGCCAGCAAACTTGACAGGGCGCTGGGCTACACCTTC. It specifies CASKLDRALGYTF.